This TCR beta chain was sequenced during a study of cytomegalovirus exposure and HLA in healthy donors. Germline V gene lookup returns CDR1 SGHTA and CDR2 FQGNSA. The V end lost 1 base, the J end lost 4 bases, and 7 bases lay between the germline ends. CDR3 size: 13 residues. The PCR used 60 Vbeta and 13 Jbeta primers. Profiled with immunoSEQ multiplex PCR; TCRdb holds only in-frame clones, not every one. This table holds around 200,000 clones, around three quarters found once. The chain couples TRBV7-2 to TRBJ2-5; D gene ambiguous. The clonotype was recovered from a man aged 40-49 years in good health and CMV-seronegative. The sequencing sample was made of PBMCs. The CDR3 protein is CASSLGALETQYF. CDR3 in DNA: TGTGCCAGCAGCTTAGGAGCCCTAGAGACCCAGTACTTC.